A single sample gave rise to the 19 T cell receptor beta chains below, sequenced in a study of T-cell reconstitution after alpha-beta-depleted transplantation in children. Preparation of the TCRbeta library used unique molecular identifiers. TCRdb re-called the PCR reads with MiXCR, one entry per CDR3 protein. The table shows approximately 400,000 distinct CDR3 sequences, with about 11% occurring only once. The specimen was PBMCs from the stem cell graft donor, collected from the stem cell graft. The receptors shown here come from a human donor who donated a stem cell graft to a child with acute myeloid leukemia.

This clonotype was seen repeatedly, ten times or more. This sequence joins TRBV21-1 and TRBJ1-5. TRBV21-1 is reported as a pseudogene. The CDR3 contains 15 residues. The CDR3: CASSNGRHSNQPQHF. CDR3 nucleotides: TGTGCCAGCAGCAATGGGAGGCATAGCAATCAGCCCCAGCATTTT.

The chain joins TRBV7-2 to TRBJ2-6; D is unresolved. Between the trimmed V and J ends, which lost 4 bases and 3 bases, there was a span of 13 bases. This CDR3 spans 16 amino acids. Per germline, CDR1 SGHTA and CDR2 FQGNSA. CDR3 sequence (DNA): TGTGCCAGCAGCTCGGCCCCGGGCAATGGGGCCAACGTCCTGACTTTC. Amino acid sequence: CASSSAPGNGANVLTF.

This clonotype occurred a few times. The chain is built from TRBV6-2 or TRBV6-3 and TRBJ1-5; D may be TRBD1 (6 bases). Per the germline V gene, CDR1 is MNHEY and CDR2 is SVGEGT. CDR3 length equals 15 residues. Trimming pared 4 bases from V and 2 bases from J, leaving 12 bases between. The CDR3 DNA is TGTGCCAGCAGTTCGGACAGCACCGGCAATCAGCCCCAGCATTTT. Translating gives CASSSDSTGNQPQHF.

This clonotype was seen many times. The DNA for the CDR3 is TGTGCCATCAGTGAGTCGTGGGCGGAAAGCTCCTACAATGAGCAGTTCTTC. Translation gives CAISESWAESSYNEQFF. The chain has TRBV10-3 and TRBJ2-1, with D unresolved. V lost 0 bases and J lost 0, with 12 bases in between. The CDR3 runs 17 residues. In germline, CDR1 is ENHRY, CDR2 SYGVKD.

This clonotype showed up many times. The chain is built from TRBV4-3 and TRBJ1-2, with D possibly matching TRBD1 (6 bases). V shed 0 bases and J shed 7 bases, with 15 bases lying between them. Germline V gene sequence: CDR1 LGHNA, CDR2 YSLEER. This CDR3 has 15 residues. The chain's CDR3 is CASSQDNRDRRGYTF. The CDR3 coding sequence is TGCGCCAGCAGCCAAGACAACAGGGACCGCCGTGGCTACACCTTC.

The chain couples TRBV2 to TRBJ1-1, with unresolved D. Trimming removed 2 bases at V and 3 bases at J, with 13 bases between. Germline V CDR1 and CDR2: SNHLY, FYNNEI. The CDR3 has 15 residues. The CDR3 sequence is CASSEMEVEYTEAFF. CDR3 sequence (DNA): TGTGCCAGCAGTGAAATGGAGGTTGAGTACACTGAAGCTTTCTTT.

Only a few counts were recorded for this clonotype. The chain has TRBV7-2 and TRBJ2-7, with a tentative D call TRBD2 (6 bases). V lost 1 base to trimming and J lost 7 bases, with 14 bases between them. Germline CDR1 is SGHTA and CDR2 is FQGNSA. The length of the CDR3 is 14 residues. CDR3 sequence (DNA): TGTGCCAGCAGCTTAGGGGCGGGGCCGAGGGAGCAGTACGTC. Translating gives CASSLGAGPREQYV.

In its sample, this clonotype was seen a few times. The rearrangement links TRBV20-1 to TRBJ2-3; D gene ambiguous. Trimming took 5 bases from V and 6 from J, leaving 12 bases between them. Germline assignment: CDR1 DFQATT and CDR2 SNEGSKA (reference sequence). This CDR3 comprises 12 residues. CDR3 sequence reads: CSAEARLDTQYF. CDR3 coding DNA: TGCAGTGCTGAGGCGAGACTTGATACGCAGTATTTT.

This clonotype was counted at least ten times. The chain combines TRBV10-3 with TRBJ2-3; 10 positions agree with TRBD2. From germline, CDR1 is ENHRY and CDR2 SYGVKD. This CDR3 contains 13 residues. Trimming cost V 7 bases and J 5 bases; bases outside gene matches: 3. The CDR3 nucleotides are TGTGCCATCACCCGGACTAGCGGAGATACGCAGTATTTT. Its protein product is CAITRTSGDTQYF.

This sequence joins TRBV7-2 and TRBJ2-2, with 9 bases aligning to TRBD1. Germline-derived CDR1 and CDR2 are SGHTA and FQGNSA. The CDR3 contains 16 residues. V shed 4 bases, J shed 5 bases, and the junction held 8 bases outside the gene matches. The CDR3 here is CASSSYRGPITGELFF. The CDR3 DNA reads as TGTGCCAGCAGCTCGTACAGGGGGCCGATTACCGGGGAGCTGTTTTTT.

CDR3 nucleotides: TGCGCCAGCGCCGTAACATGGGGAGTCACCGGGGAGCTGTTTTTT. It yields the protein CASAVTWGVTGELFF. This chain uses TRBV5-1 with TRBJ2-2; possibly TRBD2 for D (5 bases). V lost 7 bases and J lost 4, with 17 bases in between. CDR1 and CDR2 from the germline V gene are SGHRS and YFSETQ. The CDR3 has 15 amino acids.

This clonotype was seen at least ten times. The chain has TRBV2 and TRBJ2-5; 8 bases map to TRBD1. The CDR3 extends over 13 amino acids. J was trimmed by 4 bases and V by 7 bases; bases with no gene match: 5. The germline CDR1 and CDR2 sequences are SNHLY and FYNNEI. The DNA for the CDR3 is TGTGCCAGCACTCCCAGGGGGCGAGAGACCCAGTACTTC. It encodes CASTPRGRETQYF. Full variable domain (outside the CDR3, taken from reference TRBV2 and TRBJ2-5): EPEVTQTPSHQVTQMGQEVILRCVPISNHLYFYWYRQILGQKVEFLVSFYNNEISEKSEIFDDQFSVERPDGSNFTLKIRSTKLEDSAMYFCASTPRGRETQYFGPGTRLLVL.

The chain uses TRBV20-1 and TRBJ2-1; D is unresolved. V dropped 0 bases and J dropped 9 bases, with 9 bases sitting between them. Germline CDR1 reads DFQATT; CDR2 reads SNEGSKA (reference sequence). The CDR3 spans 12 residues. The CDR3 loop is CSARDSGVEQFF. The CDR3 DNA reads as TGCAGTGCTAGAGATTCCGGCGTTGAGCAGTTCTTC.

This clonotype has only a few counts. The rearrangement joins TRBV7-6 to TRBJ2-7, with 8 nucleotides matching TRBD1. Germline values: CDR1 SGHVS, CDR2 FNYEAQ. This CDR3 spans 14 amino acids. V dropped 4 bases and J dropped 7; count of bases not matched to a gene: 9. DNA of the CDR3: TGTGCCAGCAGCTCCGGACAGGGTCCGGGAGAGCAGTACGTC. Its translation: CASSSGQGPGEQYV.

This clonotype has at least ten counts. V is TRBV14 and J is TRBJ2-1; 7 nucleotides align to TRBD1. There are 13 residues in the CDR3. The germline gives CDR1 SGHDN, CDR2 FVKESK. J lost 9 bases, V lost 3 bases, and 5 bases had no gene match. In DNA form, the CDR3 reads TGTGCCAGCAGCCAGGACAGGTTGTTTGAGCAGTTCTTC. Translation gives CASSQDRLFEQFF.

This clonotype has a count of ten or more. The chain is built from TRBV20-1 and TRBJ1-1, with TRBD1 as a possible D gene (6 bases). The V and J ends lost 8 bases and 0 bases respectively, with 13 bases between them. Germline V gene data show CDR1 as DFQATT and CDR2 as SNEGSKA (reference sequence). The CDR3 runs to 13 residues. DNA of the CDR3: TGCAGTACCCGGGGGGCTATGAACACTGAAGCTTTCTTT. Encoded protein: CSTRGAMNTEAFF.

The CDR3, as DNA: TGCGCCAGCAGCTTGTCGGAGAATTCACCCCTCCACTTT. Its translation is CASSLSENSPLHF. The rearrangement links TRBV5-1 to TRBJ1-6; the D is unclear. The V gene's germline CDR1 is SGHRS and CDR2 YFSETQ. CDR3 length: 13 amino acids. With 1 base removed from V and 7 bases from J, the gap between germline ends came to 6 bases.

The chain has TRBV6-5 and TRBJ2-1, with TRBD2 identical over 14 bases. CDR1 is MNHEY and CDR2 is SVGAGI in the germline V gene. This CDR3 contains 18 residues. The V and J ends lost 0 bases and 7 bases, in that order; junction bases with no gene match: 8. The CDR3 nucleotides read TGTGCCAGCAGTTACTCGAGGTTTAGACTAGCGGGAGGGAATGAGCAGTTCTTC. This gives the protein CASSYSRFRLAGGNEQFF.

A few counts support this clonotype. This chain connects TRBV5-1 to TRBJ2-2; 9 bases are a match to TRBD1. Per germline, CDR1 SGHRS and CDR2 YFSETQ. V lost 5 bases to trimming and J lost 4 bases; unmatched junction nucleotides: 9. The CDR3 sequence is 16 residues long. CDR3 loop: CASSRRTGASTGELFF. The CDR3 nucleotides read TGCGCCAGCAGTCGCAGGACAGGGGCGAGCACCGGGGAGCTGTTTTTT.